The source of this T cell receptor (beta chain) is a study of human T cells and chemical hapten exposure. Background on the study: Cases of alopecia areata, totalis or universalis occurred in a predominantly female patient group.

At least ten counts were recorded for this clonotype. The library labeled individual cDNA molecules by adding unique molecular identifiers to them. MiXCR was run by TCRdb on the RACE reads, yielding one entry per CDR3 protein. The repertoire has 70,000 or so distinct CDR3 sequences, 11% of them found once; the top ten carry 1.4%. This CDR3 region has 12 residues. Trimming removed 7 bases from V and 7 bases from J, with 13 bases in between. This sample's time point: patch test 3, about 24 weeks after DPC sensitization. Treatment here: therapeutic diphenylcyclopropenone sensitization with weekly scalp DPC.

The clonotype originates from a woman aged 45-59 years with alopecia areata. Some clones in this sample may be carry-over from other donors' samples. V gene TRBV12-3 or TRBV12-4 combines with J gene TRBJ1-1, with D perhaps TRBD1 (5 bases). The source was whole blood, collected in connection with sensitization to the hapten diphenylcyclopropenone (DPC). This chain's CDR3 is CASIRGQGEAFF. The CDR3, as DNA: TGTGCCAGCATCAGAGGGCAGGGTGAAGCTTTCTTT.